The present T cell receptor beta chain was sequenced within a study of blood T cells in healthy people across ages. Overall study context: Per every two T cells, about one barcoded beta molecule was captured by template switching. Study conclusions and caveats: Across samples, TCR beta diversity tracked strongly with naive T cell percentage. Whereas aged donors had fewer naive CD4+ cells, long-lived donors had more of them and higher diversity.

There are a few counts of this clonotype. The antigen remains unidentified. With a J-beta primer mix and a sample-barcoded 5' primer, a second PCR ran roughly 6 to 12 cycles. Every sample gave at least 3 million paired-end reads containing CDR3. TCRdb called the 5' RACE reads again in MiXCR, with one record for every CDR3 protein. The sample has 1.5 million to 1.9 million distinct CDR3 sequences, 35% to 45% seen once. This TCR came from a woman between 18 and 30 years old in good health. Specimen: blood.

This chain's CDR3 is CSVEATDREETQYF. In DNA, the CDR3 is TGCAGCGTTGAAGCCACGGACAGGGAAGAGACCCAGTACTTC. The chain employs TRBV29-1 and TRBJ2-5; 8 positions match TRBD1. Losses at the gene ends were 1 base for V and 3 bases for J; bases not matched to a gene: 4. CDR1 SQVTM and CDR2 ANQGSEA come from the germline V gene. This CDR3 region has 14 residues.